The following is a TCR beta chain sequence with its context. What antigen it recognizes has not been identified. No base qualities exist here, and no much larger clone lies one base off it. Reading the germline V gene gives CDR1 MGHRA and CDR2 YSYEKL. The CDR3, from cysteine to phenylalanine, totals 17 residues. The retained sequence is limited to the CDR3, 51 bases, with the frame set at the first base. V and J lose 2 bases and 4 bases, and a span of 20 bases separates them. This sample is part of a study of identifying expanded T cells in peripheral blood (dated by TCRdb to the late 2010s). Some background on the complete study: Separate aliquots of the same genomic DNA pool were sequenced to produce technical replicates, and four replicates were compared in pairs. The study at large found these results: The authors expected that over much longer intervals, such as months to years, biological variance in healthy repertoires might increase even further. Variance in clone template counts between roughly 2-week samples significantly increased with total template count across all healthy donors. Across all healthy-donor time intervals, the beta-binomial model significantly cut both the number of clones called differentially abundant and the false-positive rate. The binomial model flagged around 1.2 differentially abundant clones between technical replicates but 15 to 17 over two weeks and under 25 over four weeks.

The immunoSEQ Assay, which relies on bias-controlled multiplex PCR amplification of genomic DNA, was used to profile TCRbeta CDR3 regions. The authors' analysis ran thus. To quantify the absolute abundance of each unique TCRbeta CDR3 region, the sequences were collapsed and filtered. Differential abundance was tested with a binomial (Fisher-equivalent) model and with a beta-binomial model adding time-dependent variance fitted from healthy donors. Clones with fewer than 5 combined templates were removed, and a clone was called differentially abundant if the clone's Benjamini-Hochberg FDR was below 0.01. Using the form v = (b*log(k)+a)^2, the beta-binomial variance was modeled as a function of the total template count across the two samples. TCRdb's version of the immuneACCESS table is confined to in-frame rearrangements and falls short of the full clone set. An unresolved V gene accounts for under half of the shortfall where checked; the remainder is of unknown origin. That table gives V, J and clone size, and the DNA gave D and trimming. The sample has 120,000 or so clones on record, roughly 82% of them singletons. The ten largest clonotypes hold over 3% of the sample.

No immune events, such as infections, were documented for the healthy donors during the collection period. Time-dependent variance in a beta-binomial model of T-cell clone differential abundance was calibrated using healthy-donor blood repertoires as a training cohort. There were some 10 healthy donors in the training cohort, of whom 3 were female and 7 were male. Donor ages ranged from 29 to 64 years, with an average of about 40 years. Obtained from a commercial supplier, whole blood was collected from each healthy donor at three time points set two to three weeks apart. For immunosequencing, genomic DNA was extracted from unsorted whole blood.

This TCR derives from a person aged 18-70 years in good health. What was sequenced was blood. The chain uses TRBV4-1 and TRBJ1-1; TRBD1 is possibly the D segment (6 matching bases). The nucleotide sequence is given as TGCGCCAGCAGCCAACAAGGGGGGGATTTTGCGAGCACTGAAGCTTTCTTT. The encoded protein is CASSQQGGDFASTEAFF.